This T cell receptor beta chain was sequenced during a study of T cells after yellow fever vaccination. Making TCR cDNA involved 5'RACE template switching, which added UMIs and a universal primer site. TCRdb re-called the 5' RACE reads through MiXCR, storing one row per CDR3 protein. In the table there are some 350,000 distinct CDR3 sequences, roughly 4.3% of which are singletons. Study findings and constraints: Faster peaking, at day 5 versus 15, marked a secondary response that was weaker.

This clonotype was recorded a few times. Its matching antigen is unknown. Sequencing used PBMCs, obtained 5 days after the yellow fever booster vaccination. The receptor was derived from a man between 18 and 29 years old who received the YFV17D yellow fever vaccine.

This CDR3 reads CASSYFGLAGGFTDTQYF. CDR3 in DNA: TGTGCCAGCAGTTACTTCGGACTAGCGGGGGGCTTTACAGATACGCAGTATTTT. The genes are TRBV6-5 and TRBJ2-3, with TRBD2 identical over 14 bases. With 1 base clipped from V and 3 bases from J, the junction kept 6 bases outside the gene matches. CDR3 size: 18 residues. Germline values: CDR1 MNHEY, CDR2 SVGAGI.